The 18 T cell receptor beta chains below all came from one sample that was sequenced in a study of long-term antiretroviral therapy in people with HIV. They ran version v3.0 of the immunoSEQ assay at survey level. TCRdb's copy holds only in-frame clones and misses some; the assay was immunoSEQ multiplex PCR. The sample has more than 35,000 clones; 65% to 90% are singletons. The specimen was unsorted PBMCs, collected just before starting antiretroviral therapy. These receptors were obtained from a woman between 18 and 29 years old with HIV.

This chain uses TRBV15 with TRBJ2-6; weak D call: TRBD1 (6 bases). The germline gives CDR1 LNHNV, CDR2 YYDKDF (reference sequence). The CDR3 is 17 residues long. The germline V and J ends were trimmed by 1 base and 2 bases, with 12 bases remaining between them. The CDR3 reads CATSRAPAGAGANVLTF. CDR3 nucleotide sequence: TGTGCCACCAGCAGAGCCCCGGCAGGGGCTGGGGCCAACGTCCTGACTTTC.

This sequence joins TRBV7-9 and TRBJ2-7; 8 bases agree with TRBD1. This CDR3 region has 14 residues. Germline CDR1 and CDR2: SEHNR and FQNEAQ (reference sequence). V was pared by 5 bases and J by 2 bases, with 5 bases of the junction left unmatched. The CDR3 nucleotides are TGTGCCAGCAGCCCCAGGGGGCTTACCTACGAGCAGTACTTC. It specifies CASSPRGLTYEQYF.

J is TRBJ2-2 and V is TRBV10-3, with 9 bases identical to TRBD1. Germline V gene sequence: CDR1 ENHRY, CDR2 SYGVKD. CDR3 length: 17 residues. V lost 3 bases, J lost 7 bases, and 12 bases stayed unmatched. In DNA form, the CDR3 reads TGTGCCATCAGTGACCCGAAGGGACAGGGCAAGCACGGGGAGCTGTTTTTT. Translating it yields CAISDPKGQGKHGELFF.

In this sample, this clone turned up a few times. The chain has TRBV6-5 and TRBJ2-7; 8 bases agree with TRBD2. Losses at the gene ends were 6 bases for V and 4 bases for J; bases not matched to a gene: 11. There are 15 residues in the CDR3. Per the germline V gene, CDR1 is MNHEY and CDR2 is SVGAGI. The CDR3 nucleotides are TGTGCCAGCAGCTCTCGGGAGGGACTAGAGTACGAGCAGTACTTC. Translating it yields CASSSREGLEYEQYF.

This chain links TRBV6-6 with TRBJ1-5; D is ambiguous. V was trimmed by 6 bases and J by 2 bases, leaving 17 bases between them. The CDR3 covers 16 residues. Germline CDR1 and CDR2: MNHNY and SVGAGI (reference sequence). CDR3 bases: TGTGCCAGCAGCAACCCGGGTGGAGCGGGCAATCAGCCCCAGCATTTT. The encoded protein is CASSNPGGAGNQPQHF.

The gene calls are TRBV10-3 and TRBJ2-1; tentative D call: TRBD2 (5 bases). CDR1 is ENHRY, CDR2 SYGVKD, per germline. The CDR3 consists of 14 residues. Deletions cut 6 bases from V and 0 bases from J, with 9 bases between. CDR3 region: CAIRSGDSYNEQFF. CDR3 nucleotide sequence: TGTGCCATCAGAAGCGGAGACTCCTACAATGAGCAGTTCTTC.

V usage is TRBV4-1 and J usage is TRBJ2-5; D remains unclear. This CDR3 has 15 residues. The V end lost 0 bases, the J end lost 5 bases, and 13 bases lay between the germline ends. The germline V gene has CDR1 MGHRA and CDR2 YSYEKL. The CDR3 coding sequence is TGCGCCAGCAGCCAAGAGGTGATGGCTGAGGAGACCCAGTACTTC. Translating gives CASSQEVMAEETQYF.

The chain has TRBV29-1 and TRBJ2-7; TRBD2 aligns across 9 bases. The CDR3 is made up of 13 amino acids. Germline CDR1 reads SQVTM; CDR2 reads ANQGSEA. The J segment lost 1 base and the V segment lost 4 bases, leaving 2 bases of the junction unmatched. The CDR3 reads CSVAGLASYEQYF. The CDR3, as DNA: TGCAGCGTTGCGGGACTAGCTTCCTACGAGCAGTACTTC.

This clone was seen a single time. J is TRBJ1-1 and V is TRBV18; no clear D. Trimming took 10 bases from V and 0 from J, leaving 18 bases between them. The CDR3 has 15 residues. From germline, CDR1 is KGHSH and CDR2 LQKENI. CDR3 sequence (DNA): TGTGCCACCCCCCTACGGGTCCGGGTGAACACTGAAGCTTTCTTT. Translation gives CATPLRVRVNTEAFF.

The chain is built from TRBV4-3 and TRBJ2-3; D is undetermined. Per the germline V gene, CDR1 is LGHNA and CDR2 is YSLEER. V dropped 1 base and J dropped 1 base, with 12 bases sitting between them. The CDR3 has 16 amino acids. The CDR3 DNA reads TGCGCCAGCAGCCAAGGTCTCCCTTACGGCACAGATACGCAGTATTTT. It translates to CASSQGLPYGTDTQYF.

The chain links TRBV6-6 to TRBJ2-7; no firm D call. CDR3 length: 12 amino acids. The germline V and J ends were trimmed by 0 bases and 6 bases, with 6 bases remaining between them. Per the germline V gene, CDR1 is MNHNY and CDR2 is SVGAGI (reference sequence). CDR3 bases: TGTGCCAGCAGTTACTCAGTAGGCGAGCAGTACTTC. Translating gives CASSYSVGEQYF.

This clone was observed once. The DNA of the CDR3 is TGTGCCAGCAGTACAGGGGCACTGTCCTACGAGCAGTACTTC. Amino acid sequence: CASSTGALSYEQYF. The rearrangement joins TRBV27 to TRBJ2-7; 7 nucleotides agree with TRBD1. This CDR3 contains 14 residues. From germline, CDR1 is MNHEY and CDR2 SMNVEV (reference sequence). The ends lost 5 bases at V and 1 base at J; junction bases unmatched: 5.

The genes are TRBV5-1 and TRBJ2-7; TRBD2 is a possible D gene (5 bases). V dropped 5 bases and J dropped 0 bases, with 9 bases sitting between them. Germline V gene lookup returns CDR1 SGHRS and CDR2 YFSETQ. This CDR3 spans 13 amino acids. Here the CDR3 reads CASRPDSSYEQYF. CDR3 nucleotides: TGCGCCAGCAGACCGGACTCCTCCTACGAGCAGTACTTC. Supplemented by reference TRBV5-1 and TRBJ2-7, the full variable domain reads KAGVTQTPRYLIKTRGQQVTLSCSPISGHRSVSWYQQTPGQGLQFLFEYFSETQRNKGNFPGRFSGRQFSNSRSEMNVSTLELGDSALYLCASRPDSSYEQYFGPGTRLTVT.

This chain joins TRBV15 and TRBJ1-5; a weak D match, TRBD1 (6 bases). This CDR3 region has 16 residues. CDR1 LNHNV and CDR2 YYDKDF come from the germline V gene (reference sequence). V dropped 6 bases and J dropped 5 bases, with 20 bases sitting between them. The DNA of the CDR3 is TGTGCCACCAGTAAACCTTCAGGGGCGCTTTATCAGCCCCAGCATTTT. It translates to CATSKPSGALYQPQHF.

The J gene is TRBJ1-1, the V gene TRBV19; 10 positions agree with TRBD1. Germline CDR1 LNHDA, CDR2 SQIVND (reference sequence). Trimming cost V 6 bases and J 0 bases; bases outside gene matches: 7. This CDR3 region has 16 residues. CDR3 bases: TGTGCCAGTAGAAGATCCGGGACAGGGGTGAACACTGAAGCTTTCTTT. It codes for CASRRSGTGVNTEAFF. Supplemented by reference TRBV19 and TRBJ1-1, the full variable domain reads DGGITQSPKYLFRKEGQNVTLSCEQNLNHDAMYWYRQDPGQGLRLIYYSQIVNDFQKGDIAEGYSVSREKKESFPLTVTSAQKNPTAFYLCASRRSGTGVNTEAFFGQGTRLTVV.

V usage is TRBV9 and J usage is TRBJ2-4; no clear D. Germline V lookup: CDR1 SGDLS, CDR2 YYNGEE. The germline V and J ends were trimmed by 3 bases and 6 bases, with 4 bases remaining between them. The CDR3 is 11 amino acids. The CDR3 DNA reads TGTGCCAGCAGCGGGGGAAACATTCAGTACTTC. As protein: CASSGGNIQYF.

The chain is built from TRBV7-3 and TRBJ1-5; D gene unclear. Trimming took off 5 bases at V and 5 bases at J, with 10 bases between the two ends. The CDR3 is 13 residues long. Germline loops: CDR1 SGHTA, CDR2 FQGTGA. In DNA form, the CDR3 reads TGTGCCAGCAGCCCCCGCGGAGATCAGCCCCAGCATTTT. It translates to CASSPRGDQPQHF. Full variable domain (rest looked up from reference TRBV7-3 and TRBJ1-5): GAGVSQTPSNKVTEKGKYVELRCDPISGHTALYWYRQSLGQGPEFLIYFQGTGAADDSGLPNDRFFAVRPEGSVSTLKIQRTERGDSAVYLCASSPRGDQPQHFGDGTRLSIL.

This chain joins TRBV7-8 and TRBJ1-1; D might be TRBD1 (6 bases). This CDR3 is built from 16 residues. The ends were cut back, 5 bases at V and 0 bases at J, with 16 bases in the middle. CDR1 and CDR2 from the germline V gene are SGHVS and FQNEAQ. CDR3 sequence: CASSPHRQGLNTEAFF. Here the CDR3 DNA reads TGTGCCAGCAGCCCCCATAGGCAGGGGTTGAACACTGAAGCTTTCTTT.